The 18 T cell receptor beta chains given below trace back to one sample, sequenced in a study of cytomegalovirus exposure and HLA in healthy donors. Assay used: immunoSEQ multiplex PCR; TCRdb lists only in-frame clones, some missing. Of roughly 250,000 clones detected, just under 90% appear once; the ten largest clones hold 2.6%. The sequenced sample consisted of PBMCs. These receptors were obtained from a man aged 18 to 30 in good health and CMV-seronegative.

The sample holds one count of this clone. The chain links TRBV25-1 to TRBJ2-3, with 11 bases fitting TRBD2. The germline gives CDR1 MGHDK, CDR2 SYGVNS. J was trimmed by 4 bases and V by 1 base; bases with no gene match: 1. CDR3 size: 15 residues. CDR3 in amino acids: CASSELAGGPDTQYF. In DNA, the CDR3 is TGTGCCAGCAGTGAATTAGCGGGAGGGCCAGATACGCAGTATTTT.

The chain joins TRBV10-1 to TRBJ2-3; D is ambiguous. The CDR3 runs 13 residues. V lost 2 bases and J lost 6, with 9 bases in between. CDR1 and CDR2 (germline): WNHNN, SYGVQD (reference sequence). CDR3 coding DNA: TGCGCCAGCAGTGAGGCAGGTTCCGATACGCAGTATTTT. The encoded protein is CASSEAGSDTQYF.

This clone is a singleton in its sample. This chain connects TRBV4-2 to TRBJ2-2; tentative D call: TRBD2 (7 bases). The CDR3 covers 16 residues. Per the germline V gene, CDR1 is LGHNA and CDR2 is YNFKEQ. V was trimmed by 1 base and J by 5 bases, leaving 14 bases between them. CDR3 sequence reads: CASSQGYRGATGELFF. The CDR3 DNA reads TGTGCCAGCAGCCAAGGATATCGGGGGGCTACCGGGGAGCTGTTTTTT.

This chain uses TRBV27 with TRBJ2-3; the match to TRBD1 covers 7 bases. CDR1 is MNHEY, CDR2 SMNVEV, per germline (reference sequence). The ends lost 6 bases at V and 1 base at J; junction bases unmatched: 7. CDR3 size: 15 residues. CDR3 sequence: CASRPDRVRTDTQYF. The CDR3 DNA reads TGTGCCAGCAGACCCGACAGGGTCCGCACAGATACGCAGTATTTT.

The chain has TRBV7-2 and TRBJ2-2; 10 positions agree with TRBD2. The J segment lost 5 bases and the V segment lost 3 bases, leaving 3 bases of the junction unmatched. CDR1 SGHTA and CDR2 FQGNSA come from the germline V gene. This CDR3 has 15 residues. CDR3 sequence (DNA): TGTGCCAGCAGCTTGGTAGCGGGGGGAACCGGGGAGCTGTTTTTT. Protein: CASSLVAGGTGELFF.

The rearrangement links TRBV18 to TRBJ1-1, with 8 nucleotides matching TRBD1. Per the germline V gene, CDR1 is KGHSH and CDR2 is LQKENI. This CDR3 spans 13 amino acids. V lost 1 base and J lost 7; bases outside the gene matches: 2. The CDR3 region has the DNA TGTGCCAGCTCACCACAGGGACAGGTTGAAGCTTTCTTT. It is translated as CASSPQGQVEAFF.

CDR3 amino acids: CAISEGGRVGQPQHF. The CDR3 nucleotides read TGTGCCATCAGTGAGGGCGGCCGGGTAGGTCAGCCCCAGCATTTT. The chain combines TRBV10-3 with TRBJ1-5; no definite D call. CDR1 and CDR2 (germline): ENHRY, SYGVKD. V shed 2 bases and J shed 6 bases, with 14 bases lying between them. The CDR3 loop spans 15 amino acids.

The chain carries TRBV7-3 and TRBJ2-2, with D possibly being TRBD2 (6 bases). The CDR3 covers 15 residues. V was pared by 3 bases and J by 3 bases, with 11 bases between. Per germline, CDR1 SGHTA and CDR2 FQGTGA. CDR3 sequence: CASSFPGVDTGELFF. The CDR3 DNA reads as TGTGCCAGCAGCTTCCCGGGAGTGGACACCGGGGAGCTGTTTTTT.

V and J are TRBV10-1 and TRBJ2-1; 8 bases agree with TRBD2. V lost 3 bases, J lost 8 bases, and 9 bases stayed unmatched. This CDR3 has 15 residues. Germline V gene data show CDR1 as WNHNN and CDR2 as SYGVQD (reference sequence). In DNA, the CDR3 is TGCGCCAGCAGTGAAGCGGGAGTGGATAGGGATGAGCAGTTCTTC. Its translation is CASSEAGVDRDEQFF.

This chain connects TRBV18 to TRBJ2-1; 8 positions agree with TRBD2. The germline V gene has CDR1 KGHSH and CDR2 LQKENI. The trim removed 4 bases at V and 0 bases at J, leaving 5 bases unmatched. This CDR3 has 16 residues. CDR3 coding DNA: TGTGCCAGCTCACTCGGGCTAGCGGGCTCCTACAATGAGCAGTTCTTC. As protein: CASSLGLAGSYNEQFF.

This clone has just one count. This chain links TRBV5-5 with TRBJ2-7; no definite D call. The V gene lost 0 bases and the J gene lost 2 bases, with 15 bases spanning the gap. The length of the CDR3 is 16 residues. Germline V CDR1 and CDR2: SGHKS, YYEKEE (reference sequence). In DNA, the CDR3 is TGTGCCAGCAGCTTGGCGCTACAGATCGAAACCTACGAGCAGTACTTC. Its translation is CASSLALQIETYEQYF.

The chain combines TRBV9 with TRBJ1-4, with 7 bases matching TRBD1. The CDR3 has 16 amino acids. CDR1 is SGDLS, CDR2 YYNGEE, per germline. With 1 base clipped from V and 8 bases from J, the junction kept 11 bases outside the gene matches. The CDR3 nucleotides read TGTGCCAGCAGCGTAAACTCCGGGACAGTGAGGGAAAAACTGTTTTTT. It is translated as CASSVNSGTVREKLFF.

The chain has TRBV7-9 and TRBJ2-7; a possible D gene is TRBD1 (6 bases). The V end lost 3 bases, the J end lost 3 bases, and 9 bases lay between the germline ends. This CDR3 is 13 amino acids long. Germline lookup yields CDR1 SEHNR and CDR2 FQNEAQ (reference sequence). The CDR3 region is CASSFTGFYEQYF. As DNA, the CDR3 is TGTGCCAGCAGCTTTACAGGGTTCTACGAGCAGTACTTC.

The J gene is TRBJ2-4, the V gene TRBV4-2; TRBD2 matches 10 bases. The germline gives CDR1 LGHNA, CDR2 YNFKEQ. V gave up 0 bases and J gave up 0 bases; unmatched junction bases: 11. The CDR3 is made up of 20 amino acids. The CDR3: CASSQDPWLAGDLAKNIQYF. CDR3 DNA: TGTGCCAGCAGCCAAGATCCTTGGCTAGCGGGGGATCTAGCCAAAAACATTCAGTACTTC.

Note on this clone: The conserved phenylalanine or tryptophan normally closing the CDR3 is absent here, so this likely arose from a read error. Because the CDR3's place on the DNA is in doubt, the DNA is left out and the CDR3 is given as listed by TCRdb. J is TRBJ2-3 and V is TRBV15; TRBD2 is the table's D call and was not checked against the DNA. Germline loops: CDR1 LNHNV, CDR2 YYDKDF (reference sequence). The CDR3 region is 12 residues in length, termini included. The CDR3 reads CATSREAGGLAI.

The chain is built from TRBV5-1 and TRBJ2-7; tentatively, D is TRBD1 (5 bases). CDR3 length: 13 amino acids. Germline CDR1 SGHRS, CDR2 YFSETQ. V was shortened by 3 bases and J by 0 bases, with 7 bases between the two germline ends. CDR3: CASSYDSSYEQYF. The CDR3 DNA is TGCGCCAGCAGCTACGACAGCTCCTACGAGCAGTACTTC.

The J gene is TRBJ1-1, the V gene TRBV9; D perhaps matches TRBD1 (6 bases). This CDR3 contains 13 residues. Between the trimmed V and J ends, which lost 4 bases and 4 bases, there was a span of 11 bases. Germline-derived CDR1 and CDR2 are SGDLS and YYNGEE. CDR3 sequence reads: CASSMGASTEAFF. The CDR3 DNA is TGTGCCAGCAGCATGGGGGCTAGCACTGAAGCTTTCTTT.

A single count supports this clone. The chain employs TRBV5-1 and TRBJ1-2, with D tentatively TRBD1 (6 bases). The V end was cut by 4 bases, the J end by 8 bases, with 21 bases between. This CDR3 contains 15 residues. The germline gives CDR1 SGHRS, CDR2 YFSETQ. CDR3 residues: CASSDPRQVRSGYTF. CDR3 DNA sequence: TGCGCCAGCAGCGACCCCCGACAGGTACGATCCGGCTACACCTTC.